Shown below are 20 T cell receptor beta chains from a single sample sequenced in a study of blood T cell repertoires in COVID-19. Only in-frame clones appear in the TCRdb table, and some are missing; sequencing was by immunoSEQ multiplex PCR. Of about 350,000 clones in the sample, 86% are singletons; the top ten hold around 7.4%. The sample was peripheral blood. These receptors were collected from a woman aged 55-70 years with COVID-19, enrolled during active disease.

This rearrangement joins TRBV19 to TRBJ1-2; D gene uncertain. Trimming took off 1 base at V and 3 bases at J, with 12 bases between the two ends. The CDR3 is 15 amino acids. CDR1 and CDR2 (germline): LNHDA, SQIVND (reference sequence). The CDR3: CASSIGRKLDYGYTF. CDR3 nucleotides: TGTGCCAGTAGTATAGGGAGGAAGCTTGACTATGGCTACACCTTC. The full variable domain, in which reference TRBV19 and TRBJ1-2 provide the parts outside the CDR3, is DGGITQSPKYLFRKEGQNVTLSCEQNLNHDAMYWYRQDPGQGLRLIYYSQIVNDFQKGDIAEGYSVSREKKESFPLTVTSAQKNPTAFYLCASSIGRKLDYGYTFGSGTRLTVV.

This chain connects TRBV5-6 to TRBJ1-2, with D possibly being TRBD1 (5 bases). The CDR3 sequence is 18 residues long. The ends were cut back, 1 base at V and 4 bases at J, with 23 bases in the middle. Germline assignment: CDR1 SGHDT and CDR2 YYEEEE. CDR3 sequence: CASSLYRLQGPLFYGYTF. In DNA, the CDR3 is TGTGCCAGCAGCTTGTATCGGTTGCAGGGCCCTCTTTTCTATGGCTACACCTTC.

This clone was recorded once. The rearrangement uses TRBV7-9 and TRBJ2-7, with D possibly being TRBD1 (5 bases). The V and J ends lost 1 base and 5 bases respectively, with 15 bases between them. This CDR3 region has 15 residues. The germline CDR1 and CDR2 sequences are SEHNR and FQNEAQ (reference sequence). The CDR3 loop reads CASSLEGQYSHEQYF. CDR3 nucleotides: TGTGCCAGCAGCTTAGAGGGGCAGTATTCCCACGAGCAGTACTTC.

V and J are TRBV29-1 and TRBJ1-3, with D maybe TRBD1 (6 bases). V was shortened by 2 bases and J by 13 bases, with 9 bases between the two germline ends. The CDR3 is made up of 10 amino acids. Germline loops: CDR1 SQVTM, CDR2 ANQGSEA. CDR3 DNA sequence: TGCAGCGTTGAAATGGGGGCGATATATTTT. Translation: CSVEMGAIYF.

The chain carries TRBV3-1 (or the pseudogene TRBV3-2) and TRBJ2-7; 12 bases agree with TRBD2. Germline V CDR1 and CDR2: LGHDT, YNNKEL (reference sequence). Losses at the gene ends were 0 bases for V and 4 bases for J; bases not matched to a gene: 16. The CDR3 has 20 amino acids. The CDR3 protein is CASSQEVRGLAGGLGYEQYF. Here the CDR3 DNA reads TGTGCCAGCAGCCAAGAAGTCCGCGGGCTAGCGGGGGGGCTTGGGTACGAGCAGTACTTC.

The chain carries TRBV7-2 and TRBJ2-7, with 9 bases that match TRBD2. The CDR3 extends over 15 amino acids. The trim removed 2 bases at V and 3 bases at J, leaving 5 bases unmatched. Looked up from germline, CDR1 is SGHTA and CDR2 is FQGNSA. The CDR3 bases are TGTGCCAGCAGCTTACTAGCGGGGCAAGTCTACGAGCAGTACTTC. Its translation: CASSLLAGQVYEQYF.

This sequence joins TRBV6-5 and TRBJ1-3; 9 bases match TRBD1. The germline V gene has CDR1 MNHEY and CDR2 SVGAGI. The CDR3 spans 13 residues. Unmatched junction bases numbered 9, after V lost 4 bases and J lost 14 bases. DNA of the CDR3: TGTGCCAGCAGTTTTCGACAGGGGGAATCCTTATATTTT. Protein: CASSFRQGESLYF.

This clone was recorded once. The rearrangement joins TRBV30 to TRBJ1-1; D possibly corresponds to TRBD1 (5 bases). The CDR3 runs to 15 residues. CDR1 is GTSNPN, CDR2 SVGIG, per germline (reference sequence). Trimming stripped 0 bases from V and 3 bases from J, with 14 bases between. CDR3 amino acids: CAWSVLGGGDTEAFF. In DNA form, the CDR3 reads TGTGCCTGGAGTGTACTTGGGGGGGGTGACACTGAAGCTTTCTTT.

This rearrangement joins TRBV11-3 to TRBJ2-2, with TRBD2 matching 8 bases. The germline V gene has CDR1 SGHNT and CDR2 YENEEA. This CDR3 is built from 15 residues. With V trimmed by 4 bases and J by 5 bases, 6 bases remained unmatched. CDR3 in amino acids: CASSSRRGETGELFF. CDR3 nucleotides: TGTGCCAGCAGCTCCCGGCGGGGGGAGACCGGGGAGCTGTTTTTT.

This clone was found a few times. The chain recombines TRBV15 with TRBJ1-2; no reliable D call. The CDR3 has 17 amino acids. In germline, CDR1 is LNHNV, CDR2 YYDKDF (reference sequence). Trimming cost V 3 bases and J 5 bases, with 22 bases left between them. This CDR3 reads CATSSPRIETSGYGYTF. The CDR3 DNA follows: TGTGCCACCAGCAGTCCCAGGATCGAGACCTCTGGATATGGCTACACCTTC. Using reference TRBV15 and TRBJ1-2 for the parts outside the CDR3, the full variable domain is DAMVIQNPRYQVTQFGKPVTLSCSQTLNHNVMYWYQQKSSQAPKLLFHYYDKDFNNEADTPDNFQSRRPNTSFCFLDIRSPGLGDTAMYLCATSSPRIETSGYGYTFGSGTRLTVV.

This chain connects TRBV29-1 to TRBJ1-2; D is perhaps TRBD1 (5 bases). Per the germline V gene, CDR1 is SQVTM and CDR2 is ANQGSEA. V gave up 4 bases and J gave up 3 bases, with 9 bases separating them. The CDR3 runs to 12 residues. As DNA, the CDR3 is TGCAGCGTTGCCAGACAGTACTATGGCTACACCTTC. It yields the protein CSVARQYYGYTF.

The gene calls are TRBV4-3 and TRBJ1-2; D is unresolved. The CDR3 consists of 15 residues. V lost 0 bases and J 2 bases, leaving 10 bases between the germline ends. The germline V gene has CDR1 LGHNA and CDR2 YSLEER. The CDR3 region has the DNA TGCGCCAGCAGCCAAGATAGTCGGGTGAACTATGGCTACACCTTC. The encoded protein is CASSQDSRVNYGYTF.

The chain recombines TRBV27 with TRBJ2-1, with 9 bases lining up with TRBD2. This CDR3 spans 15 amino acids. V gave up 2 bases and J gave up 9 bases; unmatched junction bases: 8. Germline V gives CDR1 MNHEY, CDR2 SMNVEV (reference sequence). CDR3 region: CASSLSGGPVGEQFF. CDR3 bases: TGTGCCAGCAGTTTAAGCGGGGGGCCAGTAGGTGAGCAGTTCTTC.

CDR3 protein: CASSLSGGPNNEQFF. In DNA, the CDR3 is TGTGCCAGCAGCTTGAGCGGGGGGCCGAACAATGAGCAGTTCTTC. This rearrangement joins TRBV7-3 to TRBJ2-1; 9 nucleotides align to TRBD2. Per the germline V gene, CDR1 is SGHTA and CDR2 is FQGTGA. The CDR3 extends over 15 amino acids. J was trimmed by 5 bases and V by 3 bases; bases with no gene match: 5. Full variable domain (rest looked up from reference TRBV7-3 and TRBJ2-1): GAGVSQTPSNKVTEKGKYVELRCDPISGHTALYWYRQSLGQGPEFLIYFQGTGAADDSGLPNDRFFAVRPEGSVSTLKIQRTERGDSAVYLCASSLSGGPNNEQFFGPGTRLTVL.

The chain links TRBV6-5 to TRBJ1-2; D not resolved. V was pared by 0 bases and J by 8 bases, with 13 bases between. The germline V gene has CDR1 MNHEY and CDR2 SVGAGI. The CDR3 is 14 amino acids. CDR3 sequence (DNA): TGTGCCAGCAGTTACTCGGGGAGCCGGAGGGGCTACACCTTC. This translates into CASSYSGSRRGYTF.

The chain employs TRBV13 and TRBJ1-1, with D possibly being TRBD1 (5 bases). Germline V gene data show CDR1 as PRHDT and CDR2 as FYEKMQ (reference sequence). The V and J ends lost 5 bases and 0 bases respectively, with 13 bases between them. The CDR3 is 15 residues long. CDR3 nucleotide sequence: TGTGCCAGCAGCCCCAGACAGATAATGAACACTGAAGCTTTCTTT. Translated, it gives CASSPRQIMNTEAFF.

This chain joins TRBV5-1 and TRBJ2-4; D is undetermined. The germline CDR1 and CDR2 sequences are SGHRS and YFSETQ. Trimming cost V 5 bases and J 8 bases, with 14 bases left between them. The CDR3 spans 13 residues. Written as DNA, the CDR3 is TGCGCCAGCAGACCCTACGCGGTTGACATTCAGTACTTC. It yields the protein CASRPYAVDIQYF.

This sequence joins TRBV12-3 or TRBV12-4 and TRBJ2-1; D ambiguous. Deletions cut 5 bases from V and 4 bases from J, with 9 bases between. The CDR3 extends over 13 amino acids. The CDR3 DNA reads TGTGCCAGCAGTCTTCGGGTATACAATGAGCAGTTCTTC. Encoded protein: CASSLRVYNEQFF.

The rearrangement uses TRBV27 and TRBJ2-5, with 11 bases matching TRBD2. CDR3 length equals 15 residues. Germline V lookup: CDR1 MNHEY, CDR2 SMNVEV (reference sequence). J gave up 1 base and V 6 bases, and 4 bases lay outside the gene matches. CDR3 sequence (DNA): TGTGCCAGCAGCCCCGGGACTAGCGGCCAAGAGACCCAGTACTTC. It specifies CASSPGTSGQETQYF.

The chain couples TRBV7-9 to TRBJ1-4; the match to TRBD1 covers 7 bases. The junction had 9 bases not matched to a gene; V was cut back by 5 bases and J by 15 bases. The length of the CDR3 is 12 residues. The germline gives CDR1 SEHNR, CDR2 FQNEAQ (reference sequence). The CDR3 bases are TGTGCCAGCAGCCCAGGGGGACAGACGATGTTTTTT. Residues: CASSPGGQTMFF.